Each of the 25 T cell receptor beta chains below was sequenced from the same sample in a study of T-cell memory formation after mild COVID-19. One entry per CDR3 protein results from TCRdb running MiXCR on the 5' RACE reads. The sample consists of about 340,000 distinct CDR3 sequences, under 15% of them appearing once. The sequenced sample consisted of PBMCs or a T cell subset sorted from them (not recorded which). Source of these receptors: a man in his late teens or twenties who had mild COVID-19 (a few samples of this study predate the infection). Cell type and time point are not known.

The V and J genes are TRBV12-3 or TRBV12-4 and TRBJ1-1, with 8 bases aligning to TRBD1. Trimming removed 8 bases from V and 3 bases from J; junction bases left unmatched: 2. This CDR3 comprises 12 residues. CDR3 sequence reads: CASAGGYTEAFF. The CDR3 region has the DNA TGTGCCAGCGCAGGGGGCTACACTGAAGCTTTCTTT.

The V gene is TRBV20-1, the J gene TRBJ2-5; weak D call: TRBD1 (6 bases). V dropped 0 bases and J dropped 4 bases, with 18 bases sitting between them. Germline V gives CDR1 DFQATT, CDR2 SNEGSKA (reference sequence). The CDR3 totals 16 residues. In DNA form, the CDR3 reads TGCAGTGCTAGAGATGAACAGGGTCGAGGTGGAGAGACCCAGTACTTC. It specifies CSARDEQGRGGETQYF.

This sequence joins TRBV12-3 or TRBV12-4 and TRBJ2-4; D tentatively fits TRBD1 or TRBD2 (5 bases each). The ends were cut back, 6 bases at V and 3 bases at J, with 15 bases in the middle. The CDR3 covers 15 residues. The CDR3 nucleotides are TGTGCCAGCAGCCGTCTGGGGGTGGGCAAAAACATTCAGTACTTC. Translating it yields CASSRLGVGKNIQYF.

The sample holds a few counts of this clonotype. The CDR3 is CASSPRRTSGYNEQFF. As DNA, the CDR3 is TGTGCCAGCAGCCCTCGAAGGACTAGCGGCTACAATGAGCAGTTCTTC. The chain has TRBV5-6 and TRBJ2-1, with 10 bases that match TRBD2. V was clipped by 4 bases and J by 3 bases; unmatched bases: 7. This CDR3 region has 16 residues. Germline loops: CDR1 SGHDT, CDR2 YYEEEE. Full variable domain (outside the CDR3, taken from reference TRBV5-6 and TRBJ2-1): DAGVTQSPTHLIKTRGQQVTLRCSPKSGHDTVSWYQQALGQGPQFIFQYYEEEERQRGNFPDRFSGHQFPNYSSELNVNALLLGDSALYLCASSPRRTSGYNEQFFGPGTRLTVL.

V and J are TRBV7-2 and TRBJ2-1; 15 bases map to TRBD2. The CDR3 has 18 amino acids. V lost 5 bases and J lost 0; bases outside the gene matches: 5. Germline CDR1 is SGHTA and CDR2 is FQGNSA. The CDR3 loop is CASSLGLAGGSSYNEQFF. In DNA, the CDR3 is TGTGCCAGCAGCCTTGGACTAGCGGGGGGGAGCTCCTACAATGAGCAGTTCTTC.

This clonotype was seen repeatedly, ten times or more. In DNA, the CDR3 is TGTGCCACCGGGGATCCTAGGTCGCAGTATTTT. Translation: CATGDPRSQYF. The chain is built from TRBV24-1 and TRBJ2-3; D unresolved. The length of the CDR3 is 11 residues. V was shortened by 9 bases and J by 10 bases, with 13 bases between the two germline ends. Germline CDR1 KGHDR, CDR2 SFDVKD.

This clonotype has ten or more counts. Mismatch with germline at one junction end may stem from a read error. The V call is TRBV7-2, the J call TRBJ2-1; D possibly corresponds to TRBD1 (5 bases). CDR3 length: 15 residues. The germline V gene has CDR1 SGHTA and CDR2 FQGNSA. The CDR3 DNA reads TGCGCCAGCAGCTTGTCAGGGTCTTCGTATAATGAGCAGTTCTTC. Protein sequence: CASSLSGSSYNEQFF.

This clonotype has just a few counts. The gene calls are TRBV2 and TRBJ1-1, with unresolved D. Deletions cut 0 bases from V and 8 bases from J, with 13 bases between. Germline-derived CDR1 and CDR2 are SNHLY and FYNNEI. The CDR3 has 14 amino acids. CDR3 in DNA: TGTGCCAGCAGTGAAGCAACGAGACCTAGGGAAGCTTTCTTT. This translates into CASSEATRPREAFF.

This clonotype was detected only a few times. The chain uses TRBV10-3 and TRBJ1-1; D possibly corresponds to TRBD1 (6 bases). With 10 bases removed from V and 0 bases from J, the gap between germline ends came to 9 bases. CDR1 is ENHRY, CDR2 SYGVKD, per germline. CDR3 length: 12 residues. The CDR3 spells CATSGVNTEAFF. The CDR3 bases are TGTGCCACCTCAGGGGTGAACACTGAAGCTTTCTTT.

CDR3 DNA sequence: TGTGCCAGCAGCTTAGACAGGGGGTATTCACCCCTCCACTTT. This codes for CASSLDRGYSPLHF. The chain employs TRBV5-4 and TRBJ1-6; 9 bases are shared with TRBD1. CDR1 is SGHNT, CDR2 YYREEE, per germline (reference sequence). The CDR3 spans 14 residues. The J segment lost 8 bases and the V segment lost 2 bases, leaving 2 bases of the junction unmatched. The full variable domain, its missing parts supplied by reference TRBV5-4 and TRBJ1-6, is ETGVTQSPTHLIKTRGQQVTLRCSSQSGHNTVSWYQQALGQGPQFIFQYYREEENGRGNFPPRFSGLQFPNYSSELNVNALELDDSALYLCASSLDRGYSPLHFGNGTRLTVT.

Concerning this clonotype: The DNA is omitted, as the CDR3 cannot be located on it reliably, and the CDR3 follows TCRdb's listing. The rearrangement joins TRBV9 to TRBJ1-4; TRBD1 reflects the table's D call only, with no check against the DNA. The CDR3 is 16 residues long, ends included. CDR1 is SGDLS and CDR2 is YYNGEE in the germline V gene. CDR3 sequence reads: CASSVAGGASNEKLYF.

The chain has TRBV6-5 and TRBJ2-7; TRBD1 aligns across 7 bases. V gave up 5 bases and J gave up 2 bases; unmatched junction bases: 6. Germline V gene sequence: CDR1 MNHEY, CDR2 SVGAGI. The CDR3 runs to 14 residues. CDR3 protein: CASSPGQLPYEQYV. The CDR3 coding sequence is TGTGCCAGCAGTCCGGGACAGCTTCCCTACGAGCAGTACGTC.

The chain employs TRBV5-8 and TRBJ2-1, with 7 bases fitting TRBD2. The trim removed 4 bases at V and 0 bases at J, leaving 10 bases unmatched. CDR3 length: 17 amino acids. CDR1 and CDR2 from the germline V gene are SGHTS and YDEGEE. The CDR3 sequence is CASSPSPSSGSYNEQFF. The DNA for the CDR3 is TGTGCCAGCAGCCCTTCTCCTTCTAGCGGCTCCTACAATGAGCAGTTCTTC. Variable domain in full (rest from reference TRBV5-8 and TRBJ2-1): EAGVTQSPTHLIKTRGQQATLRCSPISGHTSVYWYQQALGLGLQFLLWYDEGEERNRGNFPPRFSGRQFPNYSSELNVNALELEDSALYLCASSPSPSSGSYNEQFFGPGTRLTVL.

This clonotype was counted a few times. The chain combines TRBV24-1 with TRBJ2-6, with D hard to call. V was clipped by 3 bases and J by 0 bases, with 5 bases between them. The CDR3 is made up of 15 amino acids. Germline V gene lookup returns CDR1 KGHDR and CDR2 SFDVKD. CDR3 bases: TGTGCCACCAGTGATAGGTACTCTGGGGCCAACGTCCTGACTTTC. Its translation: CATSDRYSGANVLTF.

The CDR3 bases are TGTGCCAGCAGCCTACGGGGGGAACGGGGCGGTGAGCAGTTCTTC. This gives the protein CASSLRGERGGEQFF. The chain combines TRBV11-3 with TRBJ2-1; 7 bases map to TRBD2. This CDR3 region has 15 residues. Germline trimming cut 5 bases from V and 9 bases from J; bases unmatched to any gene: 13. Germline CDR1 reads SGHNT; CDR2 reads YENEEA. The full variable domain, rest sourced from reference TRBV11-3 and TRBJ2-1, is EAGVVQSPRYKIIEKKQPVAFWCNPISGHNTLYWYLQNLGQGPELLIRYENEEAVDDSQLPKDRFSAERLKGVDSTLKIQPAELGDSAVYLCASSLRGERGGEQFFGPGTRLTVL.

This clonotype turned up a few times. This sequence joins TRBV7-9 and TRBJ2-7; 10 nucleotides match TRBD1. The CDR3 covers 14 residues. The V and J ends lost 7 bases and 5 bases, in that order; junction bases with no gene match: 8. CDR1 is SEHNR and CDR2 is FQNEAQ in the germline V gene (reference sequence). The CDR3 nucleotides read TGTGCCAGCAACGGCCGGGACAGGGGCCACGAGCAGTACTTC. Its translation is CASNGRDRGHEQYF.

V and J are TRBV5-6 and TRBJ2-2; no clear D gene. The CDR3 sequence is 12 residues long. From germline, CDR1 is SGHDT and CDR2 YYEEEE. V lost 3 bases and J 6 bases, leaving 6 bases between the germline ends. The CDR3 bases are TGTGCCAGCAGCTCGAATCCCGGGGAGCTGTTTTTT. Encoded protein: CASSSNPGELFF.

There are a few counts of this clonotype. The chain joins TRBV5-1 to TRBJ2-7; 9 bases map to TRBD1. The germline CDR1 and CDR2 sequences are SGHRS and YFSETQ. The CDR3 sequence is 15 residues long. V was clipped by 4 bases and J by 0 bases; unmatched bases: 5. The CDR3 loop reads CASSKPDRGSYEQYF. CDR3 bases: TGCGCCAGCAGCAAGCCGGACAGGGGCTCCTACGAGCAGTACTTC.

Here the CDR3 reads CASSQELAGIADTQYF. The CDR3, as DNA: TGTGCCAGCAGCCAAGAATTAGCGGGGATAGCAGATACGCAGTATTTT. The chain carries TRBV4-2 and TRBJ2-3, with 8 bases lining up with TRBD2. The V gene's germline CDR1 is LGHNA and CDR2 YNFKEQ. This CDR3 spans 16 amino acids. Unmatched junction bases numbered 6, after V lost 0 bases and J lost 4 bases.

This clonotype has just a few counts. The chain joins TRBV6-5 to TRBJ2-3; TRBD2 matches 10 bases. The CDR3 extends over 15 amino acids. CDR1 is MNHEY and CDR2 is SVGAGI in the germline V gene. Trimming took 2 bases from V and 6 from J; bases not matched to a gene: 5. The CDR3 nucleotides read TGTGCCAGCAGTTACAGGGCTAGCGGGGGTGATACGCAGTATTTT. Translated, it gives CASSYRASGGDTQYF.

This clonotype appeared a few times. The CDR3 reads CSATGAWNAETQYF. DNA for the CDR3: TGCAGTGCTACAGGGGCTTGGAATGCGGAGACCCAGTACTTC. The chain links TRBV20-1 to TRBJ2-5; D perhaps matches TRBD1 (6 bases). Germline CDR1 is DFQATT and CDR2 is SNEGSKA (reference sequence). This CDR3 has 14 residues. Trimming left V 4 bases short and J 5 bases short, with 17 bases between.

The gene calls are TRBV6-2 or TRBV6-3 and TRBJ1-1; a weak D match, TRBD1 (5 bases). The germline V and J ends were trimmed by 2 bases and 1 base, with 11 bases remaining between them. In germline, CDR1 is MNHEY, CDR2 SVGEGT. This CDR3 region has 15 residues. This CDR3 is CASSYRGDKNTEAFF. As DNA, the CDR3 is TGTGCCAGCAGTTACCGGGGCGATAAGAACACTGAAGCTTTCTTT.

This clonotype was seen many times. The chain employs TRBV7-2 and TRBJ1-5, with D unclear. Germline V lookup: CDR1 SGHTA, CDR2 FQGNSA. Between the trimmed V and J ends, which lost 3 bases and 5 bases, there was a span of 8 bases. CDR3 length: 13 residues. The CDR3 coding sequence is TGTGCCAGCAGCTTGAGGAGAGATCAGCCCCAGCATTTT. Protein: CASSLRRDQPQHF.

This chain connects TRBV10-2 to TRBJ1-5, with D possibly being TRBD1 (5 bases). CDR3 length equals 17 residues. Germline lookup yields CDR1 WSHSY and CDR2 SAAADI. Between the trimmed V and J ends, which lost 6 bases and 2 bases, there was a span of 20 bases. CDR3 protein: CASRAGVKLPGNQPQHF. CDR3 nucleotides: TGCGCCAGCAGGGCGGGGGTAAAGTTACCTGGCAATCAGCCCCAGCATTTT.

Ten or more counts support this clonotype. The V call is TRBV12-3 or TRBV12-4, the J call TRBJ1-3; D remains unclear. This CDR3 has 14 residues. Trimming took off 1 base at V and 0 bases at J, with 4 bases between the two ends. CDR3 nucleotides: TGTGCCAGCAGTTTAGGGTTCTCTGGAAACACCATATATTTT. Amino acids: CASSLGFSGNTIYF.